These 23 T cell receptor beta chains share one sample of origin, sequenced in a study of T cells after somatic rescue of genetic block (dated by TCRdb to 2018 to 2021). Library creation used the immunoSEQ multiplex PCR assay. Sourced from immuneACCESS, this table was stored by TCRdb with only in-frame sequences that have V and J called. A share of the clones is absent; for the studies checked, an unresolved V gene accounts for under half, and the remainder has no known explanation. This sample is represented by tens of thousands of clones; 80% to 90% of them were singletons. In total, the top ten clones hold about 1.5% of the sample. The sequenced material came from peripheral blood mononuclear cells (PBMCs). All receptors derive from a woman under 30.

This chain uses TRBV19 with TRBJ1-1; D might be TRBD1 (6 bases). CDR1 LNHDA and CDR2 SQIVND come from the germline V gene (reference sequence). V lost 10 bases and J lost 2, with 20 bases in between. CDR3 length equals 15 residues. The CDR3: CATGTRQALNTEAFF. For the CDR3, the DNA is TGTGCCACCGGCACCCGACAGGCTCTAAACACTGAAGCTTTCTTT.

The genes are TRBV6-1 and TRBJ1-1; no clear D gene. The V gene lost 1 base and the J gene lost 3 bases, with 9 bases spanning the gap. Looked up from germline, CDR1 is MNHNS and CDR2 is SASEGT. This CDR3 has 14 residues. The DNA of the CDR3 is TGTGCCAGCAGTGAAGAGTGGGTCGACACTGAAGCTTTCTTT. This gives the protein CASSEEWVDTEAFF.

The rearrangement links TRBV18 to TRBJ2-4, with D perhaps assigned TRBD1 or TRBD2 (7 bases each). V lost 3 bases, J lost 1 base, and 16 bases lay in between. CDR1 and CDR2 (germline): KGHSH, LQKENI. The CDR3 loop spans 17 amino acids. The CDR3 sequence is CASSPLARGGAKNIQYF. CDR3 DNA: TGTGCCAGCTCACCTCTAGCCAGGGGGGGGGCCAAAAACATTCAGTACTTC.

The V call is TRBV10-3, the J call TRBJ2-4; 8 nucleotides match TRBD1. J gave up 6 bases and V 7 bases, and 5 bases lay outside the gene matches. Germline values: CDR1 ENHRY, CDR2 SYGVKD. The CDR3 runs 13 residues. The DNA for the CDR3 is TGTGCCATCACGCCCGGACAGGGAAACATTCAGTACTTC. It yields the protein CAITPGQGNIQYF.

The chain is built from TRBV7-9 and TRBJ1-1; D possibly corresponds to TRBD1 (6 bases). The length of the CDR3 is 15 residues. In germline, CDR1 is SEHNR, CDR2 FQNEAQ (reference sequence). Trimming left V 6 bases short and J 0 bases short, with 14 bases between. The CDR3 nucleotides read TGTGCCAGCAGTCAAACGGGGGGGCTGAACACTGAAGCTTTCTTT. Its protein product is CASSQTGGLNTEAFF.

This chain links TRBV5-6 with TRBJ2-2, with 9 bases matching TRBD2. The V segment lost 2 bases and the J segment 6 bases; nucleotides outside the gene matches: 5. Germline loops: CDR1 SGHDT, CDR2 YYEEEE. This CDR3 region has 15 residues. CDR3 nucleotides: TGTGCCAGCAGCTTCGCGGGAGGGCCCTCCGGGGAGCTGTTTTTT. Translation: CASSFAGGPSGELFF.

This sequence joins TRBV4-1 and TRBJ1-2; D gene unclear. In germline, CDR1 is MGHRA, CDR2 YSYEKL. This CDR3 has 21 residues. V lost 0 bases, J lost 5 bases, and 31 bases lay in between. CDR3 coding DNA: TGCGCCAGCAGCCAAGATTTTATCTATGGCGCCCGTGTTGGGATAAGTTATGGCTACACCTTC. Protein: CASSQDFIYGARVGISYGYTF.

CDR3 sequence: CASSYSRGRIAGELFF. The CDR3 nucleotides are TGTGCCAGCAGTTACTCCAGGGGGCGCATCGCCGGGGAGCTGTTTTTT. The chain couples TRBV6-5 to TRBJ2-2; 8 positions match TRBD1. The CDR3 has 16 amino acids. The ends lost 0 bases at V and 6 bases at J; junction bases unmatched: 6. Germline loops: CDR1 MNHEY, CDR2 SVGAGI.

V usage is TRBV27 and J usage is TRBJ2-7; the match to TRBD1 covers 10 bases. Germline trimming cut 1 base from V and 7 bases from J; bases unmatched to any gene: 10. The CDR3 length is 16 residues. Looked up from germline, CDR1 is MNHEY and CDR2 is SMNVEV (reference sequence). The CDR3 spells CASSLLLGTGVEEQYF. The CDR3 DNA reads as TGTGCCAGCAGTTTATTACTAGGGACAGGGGTTGAAGAGCAGTACTTC.

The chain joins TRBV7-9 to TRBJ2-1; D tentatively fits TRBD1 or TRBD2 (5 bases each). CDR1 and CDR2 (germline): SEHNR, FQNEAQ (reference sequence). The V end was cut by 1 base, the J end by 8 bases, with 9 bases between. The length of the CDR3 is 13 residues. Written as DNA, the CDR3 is TGTGCCAGCAGCTTAGGAGGGACGGATGAGCAGTTCTTC. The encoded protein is CASSLGGTDEQFF.

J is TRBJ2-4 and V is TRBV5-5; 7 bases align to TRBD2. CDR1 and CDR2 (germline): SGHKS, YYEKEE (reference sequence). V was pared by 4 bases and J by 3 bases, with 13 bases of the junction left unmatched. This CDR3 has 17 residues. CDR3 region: CASSPLGSGRIKNIQYF. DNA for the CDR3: TGTGCCAGCAGCCCCCTAGGTAGCGGGCGTATCAAAAACATTCAGTACTTC.

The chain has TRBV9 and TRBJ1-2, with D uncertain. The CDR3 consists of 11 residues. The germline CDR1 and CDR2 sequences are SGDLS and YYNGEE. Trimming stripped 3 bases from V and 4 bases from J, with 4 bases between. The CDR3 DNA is TGTGCCAGCAGCGGGATCTATGGCTACACCTTC. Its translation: CASSGIYGYTF. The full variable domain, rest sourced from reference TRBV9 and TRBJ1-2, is DSGVTQTPKHLITATGQRVTLRCSPRSGDLSVYWYQQSLDQGLQFLIQYYNGEERAKGNILERFSAQQFPDLHSELNLSSLELGDSALYFCASSGIYGYTFGSGTRLTVV.

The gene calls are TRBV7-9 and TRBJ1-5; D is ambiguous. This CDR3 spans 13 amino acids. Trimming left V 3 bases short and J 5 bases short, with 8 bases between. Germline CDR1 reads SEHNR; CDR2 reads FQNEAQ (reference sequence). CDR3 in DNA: TGTGCCAGCAGCTTGTACGAGGATCAGCCCCAGCATTTT. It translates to CASSLYEDQPQHF.

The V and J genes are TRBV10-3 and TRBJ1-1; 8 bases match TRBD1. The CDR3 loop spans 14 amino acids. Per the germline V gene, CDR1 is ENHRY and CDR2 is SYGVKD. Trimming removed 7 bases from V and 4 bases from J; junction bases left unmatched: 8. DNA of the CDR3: TGTGCCATCACCCAGGGGGGGACAGGCACTGAAGCTTTCTTT. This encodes CAITQGGTGTEAFF.

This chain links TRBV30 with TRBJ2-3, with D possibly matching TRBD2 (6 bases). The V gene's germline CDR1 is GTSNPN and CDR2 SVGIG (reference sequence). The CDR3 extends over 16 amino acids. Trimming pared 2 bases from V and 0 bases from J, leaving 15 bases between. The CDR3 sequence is CAWSTFSGGSTDTQYF. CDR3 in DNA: TGTGCCTGGAGTACCTTTAGCGGAGGGAGCACAGATACGCAGTATTTT. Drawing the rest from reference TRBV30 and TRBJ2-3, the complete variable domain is SQTIHQWPATLVQPVGSPLSLECTVEGTSNPNLYWYRQAAGRGLQLLFYSVGIGQISSEVPQNLSASRPQDRQFILSSKKLLLSDSGFYLCAWSTFSGGSTDTQYFGPGTRLTVL.

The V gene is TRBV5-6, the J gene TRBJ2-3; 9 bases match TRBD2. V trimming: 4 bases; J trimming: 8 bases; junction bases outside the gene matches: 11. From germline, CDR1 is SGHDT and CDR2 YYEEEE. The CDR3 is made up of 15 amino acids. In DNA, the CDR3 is TGTGCCAGCAGCCCCGAGTCAAAAGCGGGAGGTACGCAGTATTTT. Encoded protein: CASSPESKAGGTQYF.

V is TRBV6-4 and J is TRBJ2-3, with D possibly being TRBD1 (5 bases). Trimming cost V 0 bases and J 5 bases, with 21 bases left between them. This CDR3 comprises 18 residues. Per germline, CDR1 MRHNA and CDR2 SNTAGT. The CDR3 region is CASSDSRRSTGREDTQYF. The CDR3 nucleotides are TGTGCCAGCAGTGACTCACGAAGGAGCACAGGAAGGGAAGATACGCAGTATTTT.

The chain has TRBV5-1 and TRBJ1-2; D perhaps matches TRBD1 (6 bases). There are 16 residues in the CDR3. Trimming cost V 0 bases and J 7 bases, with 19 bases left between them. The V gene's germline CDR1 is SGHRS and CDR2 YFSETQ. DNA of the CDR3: TGCGCCAGCAGCTTGGATCGTAGGGGGACTGCTAGTGGCTACACCTTC. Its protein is CASSLDRRGTASGYTF.

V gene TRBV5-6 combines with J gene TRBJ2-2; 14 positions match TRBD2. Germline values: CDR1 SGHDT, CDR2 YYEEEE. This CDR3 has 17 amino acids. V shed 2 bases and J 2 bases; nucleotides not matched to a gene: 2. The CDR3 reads CASSFGLAGGNTGELFF. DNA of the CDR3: TGTGCCAGCAGCTTCGGACTAGCGGGAGGAAACACCGGGGAGCTGTTTTTT. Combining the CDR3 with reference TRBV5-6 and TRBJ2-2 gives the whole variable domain DAGVTQSPTHLIKTRGQQVTLRCSPKSGHDTVSWYQQALGQGPQFIFQYYEEEERQRGNFPDRFSGHQFPNYSSELNVNALLLGDSALYLCASSFGLAGGNTGELFFGEGSRLTVL.

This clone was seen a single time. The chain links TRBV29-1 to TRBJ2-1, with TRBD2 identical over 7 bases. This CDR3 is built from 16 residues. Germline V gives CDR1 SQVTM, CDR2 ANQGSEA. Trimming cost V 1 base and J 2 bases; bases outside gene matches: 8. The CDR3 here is CSVEGGGGSPYNEQFF. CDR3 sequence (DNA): TGCAGCGTTGAAGGGGGTGGCGGGAGTCCCTACAATGAGCAGTTCTTC.

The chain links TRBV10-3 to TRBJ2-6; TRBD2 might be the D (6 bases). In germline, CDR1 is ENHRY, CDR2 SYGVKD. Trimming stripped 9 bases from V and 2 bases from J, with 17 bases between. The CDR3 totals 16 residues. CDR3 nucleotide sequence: TGTGCCATAATGGAGGAGGGTTGGACTGGGGCCAACGTCCTGACTTTC. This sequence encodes CAIMEEGWTGANVLTF.

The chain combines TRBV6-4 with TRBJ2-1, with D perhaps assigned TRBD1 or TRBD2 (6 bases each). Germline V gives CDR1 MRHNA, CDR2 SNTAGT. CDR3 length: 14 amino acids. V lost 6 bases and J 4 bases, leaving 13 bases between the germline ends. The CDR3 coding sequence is TGTGCCAGCAGCCGGGGGCCCCTTTACAATGAGCAGTTCTTC. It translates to CASSRGPLYNEQFF.

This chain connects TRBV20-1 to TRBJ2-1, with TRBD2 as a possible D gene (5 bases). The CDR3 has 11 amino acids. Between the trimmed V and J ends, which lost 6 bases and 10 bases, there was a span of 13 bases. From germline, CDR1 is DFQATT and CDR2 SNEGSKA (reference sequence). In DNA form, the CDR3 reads TGCAGTGCGCGAGGAGGTACCGAGCAGTTCTTC. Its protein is CSARGGTEQFF.